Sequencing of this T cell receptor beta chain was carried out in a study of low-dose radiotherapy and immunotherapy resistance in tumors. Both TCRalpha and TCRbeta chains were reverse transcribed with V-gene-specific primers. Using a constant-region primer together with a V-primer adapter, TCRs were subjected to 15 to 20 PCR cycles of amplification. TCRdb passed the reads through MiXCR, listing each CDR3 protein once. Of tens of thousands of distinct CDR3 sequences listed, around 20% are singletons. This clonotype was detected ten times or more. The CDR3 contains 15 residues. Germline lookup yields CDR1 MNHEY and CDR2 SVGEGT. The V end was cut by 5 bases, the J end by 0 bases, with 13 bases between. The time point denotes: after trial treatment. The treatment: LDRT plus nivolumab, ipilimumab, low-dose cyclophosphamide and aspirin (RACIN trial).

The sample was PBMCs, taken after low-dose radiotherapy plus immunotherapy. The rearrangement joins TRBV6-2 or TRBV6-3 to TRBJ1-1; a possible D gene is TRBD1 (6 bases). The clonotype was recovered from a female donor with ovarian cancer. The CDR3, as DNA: TGTGCCAGCAGTCGCCCCGGGACACTGAACACTGAAGCTTTCTTT. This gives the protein CASSRPGTLNTEAFF.